These 10 T cell receptor beta chains originate from one sample sequenced in a study of regulatory T cells in long-lasting Graves disease. The time point: newly diagnosed GD, antithyroid drugs for less than 3 months. The TCR library was prepared using RNA isolated from PBMCs. CDR3 regions were amplified by Arm-PCR using iRepertoire HTBI primers to build TCR beta libraries. A single record per CDR3 protein comes from TCRdb applying MiXCR to the multiplex PCR reads. The sample records 370,000 or so distinct CDR3 sequences, under 20% being singletons. This sample also appeared in a second study, on T cells in Graves' hyperthyroidism and ophthalmopathy.

The sample here was peripheral blood mononuclear cells (PBMCs), taken at new diagnosis, from a patient treated with antithyroid drugs. The receptors were gathered from a woman aged 18 to 35 with Graves disease.

This clonotype was observed many times. The rearrangement uses TRBV6-1 and TRBJ2-5; TRBD2 might be the D (6 bases). V gave up 4 bases and J gave up 5 bases, with 14 bases separating them. Germline V gene sequence: CDR1 MNHNS, CDR2 SASEGT. This CDR3 contains 14 residues. CDR3 residues: CASSATWAGETQYF. As DNA, the CDR3 is TGTGCCAGCAGTGCGACTTGGGCGGGGGAGACCCAGTACTTC.

CDR3 in amino acids: CASSMGQYEQYF. The CDR3 DNA reads as TGTGCCAGCAGTATGGGACAGTACGAGCAGTACTTC. The V gene is TRBV6-1, the J gene TRBJ2-7; 7 bases line up with TRBD1. The germline V gene encodes CDR1 MNHNS and CDR2 SASEGT. The CDR3 has 12 residues. Trimming cost V 5 bases and J 4 bases; bases outside gene matches: 2.

This clonotype appeared a few times. The chain combines TRBV4-2 with TRBJ2-1, with 11 bases lining up with TRBD2. The CDR3 is made up of 19 amino acids. V dropped 4 bases and J dropped 1; count of bases not matched to a gene: 12. The germline V gene has CDR1 LGHNA and CDR2 YNFKEQ. The DNA of the CDR3 is TGTGCCAGCAGCCCCCGACCAGGGCGACTAGCGGGATCCTACAATGAGCAGTTCTTC. Protein sequence: CASSPRPGRLAGSYNEQFF.

This clonotype was counted ten times or more. This sequence joins TRBV28 and TRBJ1-1; D gene unclear. Trimming took off 2 bases at V and 0 bases at J, with 10 bases between the two ends. The CDR3 length is 15 residues. CDR1 and CDR2 (germline): MDHEN, SYDVKM. The CDR3 spells CASSLVSGLNTEAFF. The CDR3 DNA sequence: TGTGCCAGCAGTTTAGTATCGGGATTGAACACTGAAGCTTTCTTT.

This chain links TRBV20-1 with TRBJ2-7; TRBD1 agrees at 8 bases. J gave up 2 bases and V 6 bases, and 12 bases lay outside the gene matches. This CDR3 has 15 amino acids. Germline values: CDR1 DFQATT, CDR2 SNEGSKA (reference sequence). The CDR3 region is CSARPPDRATYEQYF. In DNA form, the CDR3 reads TGCAGTGCCAGACCTCCGGACAGGGCAACCTACGAGCAGTACTTC.

This clonotype was picked up many times. The CDR3 here is CASSSHQGETQYF. The CDR3 DNA is TGTGCCAGCAGTTCGCATCAAGGCGAGACCCAGTACTTC. The genes are TRBV12-3 or TRBV12-4 and TRBJ2-5; D unclear. V was trimmed by 4 bases and J by 5 bases, leaving 11 bases between them. The length of the CDR3 is 13 residues.

This clonotype was detected a few times. The rearrangement joins TRBV9 to TRBJ2-2, with 8 positions matching TRBD2. The CDR3 consists of 15 residues. With V trimmed by 2 bases and J by 5 bases, 5 bases remained unmatched. Germline CDR1 reads SGDLS; CDR2 reads YYNGEE. The CDR3 sequence: CASSVTSGSTGELFF. The CDR3 bases are TGTGCCAGCAGCGTGACGAGCGGGAGTACCGGGGAGCTGTTTTTT. The full variable domain, its missing parts supplied by reference TRBV9 and TRBJ2-2, is DSGVTQTPKHLITATGQRVTLRCSPRSGDLSVYWYQQSLDQGLQFLIQYYNGEERAKGNILERFSAQQFPDLHSELNLSSLELGDSALYFCASSVTSGSTGELFFGEGSRLTVL.

This clonotype was seen at least ten times. The gene calls are TRBV28 and TRBJ1-2; TRBD1 matches 7 bases. The CDR3 is made up of 15 amino acids. Germline-derived CDR1 and CDR2 are MDHEN and SYDVKM. J gave up 1 base and V 5 bases, and 7 bases lay outside the gene matches. In DNA, the CDR3 is TGTGCCAGCAGTCCCCCGGGACAGTATAACTATGGCTACACCTTC. Protein sequence: CASSPPGQYNYGYTF.

V and J are TRBV24-1 and TRBJ2-5; TRBD2 is a possible D gene (6 bases). The CDR3 has 16 residues. Germline CDR1 reads KGHDR; CDR2 reads SFDVKD. The V and J ends lost 4 bases and 5 bases respectively, with 19 bases between them. Here the CDR3 reads CATSDTPGAVEETQYF. The CDR3 nucleotides read TGTGCCACCAGTGACACACCGGGAGCGGTGGAGGAGACCCAGTACTTC.

This clonotype occurred many times. The chain couples TRBV5-1 to TRBJ2-1; TRBD2 might be the D (6 bases). The CDR3 spans 16 residues. CDR1 SGHRS and CDR2 YFSETQ come from the germline V gene. V was cut by 4 bases and J by 10 bases, with 24 bases left in between. For the CDR3, the DNA is TGCGCCAGCAGCGCGGCTCCTTCGGCGAGCGGAGGGGAGCAGTTCTTC. Amino acid sequence: CASSAAPSASGGEQFF.